The T cell receptor beta chain under discussion was sequenced for a study of T cells expressing NK-cell markers. Turning to the study itself: Beta-chain profiling covered CD3+CD56+NKG2C+, CD3+CD56+NKG2C- and CD3+CD56-NKG2C+ sorted subsets.

In generating TCR beta cDNA, 5'RACE template switching with UMIs was used. TCRdb reprocessed the 5' RACE reads and stores each CDR3 protein as one record, lacking DNA. The sample table includes hundreds of thousands of distinct CDR3 sequences. Sequencing was carried out using blood T cells: a sorted CD56 or NKG2C T cell subset, CD4+ or CD8+ T cells, or bulk PBMC T cells (not recorded which). The receptor was isolated from a man in his late teens or twenties in good health.

The CDR3 is CASSRGLAGSTQYF. This chain connects TRBV7-9 to TRBJ2-3; TCRdb designates TRBD2, a call that cannot be tested without DNA. Per germline, CDR1 SEHNR and CDR2 FQNEAQ (reference sequence). CDR3 size: 14 residues.